This entry describes one T cell receptor beta chain. The data were produced by immunoSEQ multiplex PCR, yet TCRdb's version contains in-frame clones alone and is incomplete. The table includes approximately 210,000 clones, roughly 90% detected once. The data are from a study of blood T cell repertoires in COVID-19. This clonotype was obtained from a man aged 70 or older with acute or convalescent COVID-19. Material for sequencing was peripheral blood.

CDR3 DNA: TGTGCCAGCAGCCAAGAACTAGCCGGGGCCGGGGAGCTGTTTTTT. The encoded protein is CASSQELAGAGELFF. The rearrangement joins TRBV4-2 to TRBJ2-2, with D maybe TRBD2 (6 bases). This CDR3 has 15 amino acids. Germline loops: CDR1 LGHNA, CDR2 YNFKEQ. Trimming stripped 0 bases from V and 6 bases from J, with 11 bases between.